The 9 T cell receptor beta chains below were found in one sample sequenced in a study of cytomegalovirus exposure and HLA in healthy donors. The PCR ran on 60 Vbeta and 13 Jbeta primers. Repertoires were generated with immunoSEQ multiplex PCR, while TCRdb's copy carries only in-frame clones and drops some. The sample records around 64,000 clones, about 60% being singletons. The sequencing sample was made of PBMCs. The receptors originated from a woman in her 50s in good health and CMV-seronegative.

The chain links TRBV13 to TRBJ1-1; 8 bases align to TRBD1. The CDR3 covers 14 residues. Trimming cost V 3 bases and J 4 bases; bases outside gene matches: 4. Germline CDR1 is PRHDT and CDR2 is FYEKMQ (reference sequence). The CDR3 sequence is CASSFITGGTEAFF. The DNA for the CDR3 is TGTGCCAGCAGCTTTATCACAGGGGGCACTGAAGCTTTCTTT.

The sample holds a few counts of this clone. The junction shows a germline mismatch at one end, possibly a read error. The J gene is TRBJ1-1, the V gene TRBV4-1; 7 bases fit TRBD1. The length of the CDR3 is 12 residues. Germline V gene lookup returns CDR1 MGHRA and CDR2 YSYEKL. CDR3 region: CARRQGADLLDF. CDR3 coding DNA: TGCGCCAGAAGACAGGGTGCAGACCTTCTCGATTTT.

The chain combines TRBV7-2 with TRBJ2-5, with D perhaps matching TRBD1 (7 bases). V shed 8 bases and J shed 5 bases, with 18 bases lying between them. CDR1 SGHTA and CDR2 FQGNSA come from the germline V gene. The CDR3 covers 14 residues. In nucleotides, the CDR3 is TGTGCCAGCGCCCCCCAGGGGGGAGAGGAGACCCAGTACTTC. Protein: CASAPQGGEETQYF.

This clone was detected only a few times. The V gene is TRBV28, the J gene TRBJ2-7; 7 positions match TRBD2. Germline V gives CDR1 MDHEN, CDR2 SYDVKM. The CDR3 is 14 amino acids. V shed 6 bases, J shed 2 bases, and the junction held 7 bases outside the gene matches. The CDR3 loop reads CASSLGLTTYEQYF. DNA for the CDR3: TGTGCCAGCAGCTTGGGACTAACCACCTACGAGCAGTACTTC.

The chain links TRBV28 to TRBJ2-7; D is possibly TRBD1 (7 bases). This CDR3 comprises 16 residues. With 2 bases removed from V and 2 bases from J, the gap between germline ends came to 16 bases. Germline V CDR1 and CDR2: MDHEN, SYDVKM. The chain's CDR3 is CASSLGSLRGAYEQYF. The CDR3 DNA is TGTGCCAGCAGTTTAGGGTCCCTCAGGGGGGCCTACGAGCAGTACTTC.

The chain links TRBV29-1 to TRBJ1-1; no clear D gene. The germline V gene encodes CDR1 SQVTM and CDR2 ANQGSEA. The CDR3 covers 11 residues. Trimming took off 0 bases at V and 7 bases at J, with 6 bases between the two ends. The CDR3 DNA sequence: TGCAGCGTTGAAGATCCCGGTGAAGCTTTCTTT. This gives the protein CSVEDPGEAFF.

This clone is a singleton in its sample. V usage is TRBV4-1 and J usage is TRBJ1-5; 7 bases fit TRBD1. The V gene's germline CDR1 is MGHRA and CDR2 YSYEKL. V was clipped by 0 bases and J by 2 bases; unmatched bases: 7. The CDR3 consists of 17 residues. CDR3 loop: CASSQEQGFWGNQPQHF. The DNA of the CDR3 is TGCGCCAGCAGCCAAGAACAGGGGTTTTGGGGCAATCAGCCCCAGCATTTT.

With regard to this clone: This sample includes further DNA sequences coding for the same CDR3. The chain links TRBV25-1 to TRBJ1-1; TRBD1 matches 7 bases. Per the germline V gene, CDR1 is MGHDK and CDR2 is SYGVNS. V lost 6 bases to trimming and J lost 10 bases; unmatched junction nucleotides: 8. This CDR3 contains 12 residues. The CDR3 DNA follows: TGTGCCAGCAGCTACCCTACAGGGGTAGCTTTCTTT. It codes for CASSYPTGVAFF.

This clone was observed a few times. V gene TRBV6-5 combines with J gene TRBJ2-1; D is possibly TRBD2 (5 bases). Trimming left V 1 base short and J 3 bases short, with 7 bases between. CDR1 is MNHEY, CDR2 SVGAGI, per germline. This CDR3 comprises 14 residues. The CDR3 DNA sequence: TGTGCCAGCAGTTACTTCCGGGACTACAATGAGCAGTTCTTC. This gives the protein CASSYFRDYNEQFF.